Listed below are T cell receptor beta chains from one sample, sequenced in a study of blood T cell repertoires in COVID-19. Produced via immunoSEQ multiplex PCR; TCRdb's table is partial and in-frame only. The profile shows roughly 46,000 clones, 70% to 90% of them singletons. Sequenced material: PBMCs or T cells enriched from blood (not recorded which). The receptors were sampled from a woman aged 45-60 years who had recovered from COVID-19. Both conserved end residues are trimmed from each CDR3. The order of the fields is J gene, V gene, CDR3 protein.

J: TRBJ2-3
V: TRBV2
CDR3: ASKGGGARTDTQY

J: TRBJ2-7
V: TRBV7-2
CDR3: ASTSSGTGAYEQY

J: TRBJ2-1
V: TRBV7-3
CDR3: ASSLGGGSYNEQF

J: TRBJ1-1
V: TRBV5-1
CDR3: ASSLVAGASTEAF

J: TRBJ1-2
V: TRBV7-2
CDR3: ASSSRQAGGYT

J: TRBJ2-2
V: TRBV19
CDR3: ASSIDRGELF

J: TRBJ1-1
V: TRBV6-2/TRBV6-3
CDR3: ASSPHQVMNTEAF

J: TRBJ1-6
V: TRBV19
CDR3: ASSPGQINSPLH

J: TRBJ2-2
V: TRBV28
CDR3: ASSKSGSHTGELF

J: TRBJ2-1
V: TRBV3-1/TRBV3-2
CDR3: ASSQGSGGLLKF

J: TRBJ1-1
V: TRBV7-9
CDR3: ASSLVLGRAEAF

J: TRBJ1-1
V: TRBV3-1/TRBV3-2
CDR3: ASSQDLVRAF

J: TRBJ1-6
V: TRBV5-6
CDR3: ASSWGGSPLH

J: TRBJ1-2
V: TRBV15
CDR3: ATSRDKRVGVGGTNGYT

J: TRBJ2-1
V: TRBV6-5
CDR3: ASSSQGTGGNEQF

J: TRBJ2-5
V: TRBV5-4
CDR3: ASSLSPDIGGKQETQY

J: TRBJ1-3
V: TRBV5-5
CDR3: ASSFDTSRGNTIY

J: TRBJ1-1
V: TRBV6-5
CDR3: ASSYFPVPNTEAF

J: TRBJ2-6
V: TRBV3-1/TRBV3-2
CDR3: ASSQALGGAGANVLT

J: TRBJ2-1
V: TRBV3-1/TRBV3-2
CDR3: ASSPWTGDDEQF

J: TRBJ2-5
V: TRBV7-2
CDR3: ASLGGPGETQY

J: TRBJ1-1
V: TRBV5-6
CDR3: ASSKRLDRGGLNTEAF

J: TRBJ2-1
V: TRBV7-2
CDR3: ASSLVGERTQF

J: TRBJ2-7
V: TRBV15
CDR3: ATSRDVSSGTVSYEQY

J: TRBJ1-1
V: TRBV3-1/TRBV3-2
CDR3: ASSRVGGEAF

J: TRBJ1-5
V: TRBV4-2
CDR3: ASSQARTGEDQPQH

J: TRBJ2-7
V: TRBV7-2
CDR3: ASSPGTGGSEQY

J: TRBJ2-7
V: TRBV6-5
CDR3: ASRGLAGDRREQY

J: TRBJ2-3
V: TRBV5-4
CDR3: ASSPAETDTQY

J: TRBJ1-1
V: TRBV6-5
CDR3: ASGRERSTEAF